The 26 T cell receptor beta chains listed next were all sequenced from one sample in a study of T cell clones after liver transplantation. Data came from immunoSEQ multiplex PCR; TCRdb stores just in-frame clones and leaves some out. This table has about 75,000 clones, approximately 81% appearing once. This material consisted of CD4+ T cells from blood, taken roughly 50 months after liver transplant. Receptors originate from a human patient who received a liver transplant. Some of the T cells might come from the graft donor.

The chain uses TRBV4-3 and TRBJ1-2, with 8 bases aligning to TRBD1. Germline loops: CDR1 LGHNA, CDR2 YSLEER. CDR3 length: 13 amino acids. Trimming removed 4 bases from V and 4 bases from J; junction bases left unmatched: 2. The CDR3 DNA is TGCGCCAGCAGCCCGGACAGGGCCTATGGCTACACCTTC. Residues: CASSPDRAYGYTF.

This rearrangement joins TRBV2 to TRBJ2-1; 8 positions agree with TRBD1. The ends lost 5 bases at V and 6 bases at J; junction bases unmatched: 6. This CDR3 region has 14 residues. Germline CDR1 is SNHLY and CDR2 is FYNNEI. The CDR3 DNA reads TGTGCCAGCAGTCGACCCGGGACAGGCAATGAGCAGTTCTTC. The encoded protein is CASSRPGTGNEQFF.

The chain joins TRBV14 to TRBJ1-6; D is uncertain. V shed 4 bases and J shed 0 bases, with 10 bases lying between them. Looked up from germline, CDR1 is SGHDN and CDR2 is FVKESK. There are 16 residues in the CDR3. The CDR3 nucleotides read TGTGCCAGCAGCCGAGACCGGAGCTCCTATAATTCACCCCTCCACTTT. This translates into CASSRDRSSYNSPLHF.

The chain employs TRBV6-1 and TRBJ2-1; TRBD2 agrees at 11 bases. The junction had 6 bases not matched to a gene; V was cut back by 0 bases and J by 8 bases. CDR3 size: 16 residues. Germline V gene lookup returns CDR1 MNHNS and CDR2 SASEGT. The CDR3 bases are TGTGCCAGCAGTGAAGCGCAGCCTAGCGGGGGGTATGAGCAGTTCTTC. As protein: CASSEAQPSGGYEQFF.

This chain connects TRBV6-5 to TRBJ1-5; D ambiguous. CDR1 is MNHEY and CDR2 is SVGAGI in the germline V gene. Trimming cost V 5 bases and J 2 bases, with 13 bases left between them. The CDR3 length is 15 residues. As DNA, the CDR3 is TGTGCCAGCAGTACATTATTTGGGGGCAATCAGCCCCAGCATTTT. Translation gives CASSTLFGGNQPQHF.

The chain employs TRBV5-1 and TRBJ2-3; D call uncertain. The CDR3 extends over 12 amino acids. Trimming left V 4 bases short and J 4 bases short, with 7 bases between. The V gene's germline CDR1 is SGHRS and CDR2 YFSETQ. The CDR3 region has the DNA TGCGCCAGCAGCCATAGCCCAGATACGCAGTATTTT. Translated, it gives CASSHSPDTQYF. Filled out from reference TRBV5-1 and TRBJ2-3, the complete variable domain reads KAGVTQTPRYLIKTRGQQVTLSCSPISGHRSVSWYQQTPGQGLQFLFEYFSETQRNKGNFPGRFSGRQFSNSRSEMNVSTLELGDSALYLCASSHSPDTQYFGPGTRLTVL.

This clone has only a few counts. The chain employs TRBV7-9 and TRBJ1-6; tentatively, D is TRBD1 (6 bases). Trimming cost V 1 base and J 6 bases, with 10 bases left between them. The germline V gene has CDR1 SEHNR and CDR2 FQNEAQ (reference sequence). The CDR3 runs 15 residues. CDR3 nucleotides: TGTGCCAGCAGCTTAGTTACAGGGCTTAATTCACCCCTCCACTTT. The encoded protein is CASSLVTGLNSPLHF. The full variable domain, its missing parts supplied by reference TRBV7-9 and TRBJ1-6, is DTGVSQNPRHKITKRGQNVTFRCDPISEHNRLYWYRQTLGQGPEFLTYFQNEAQLEKSRLLSDRFSAERPKGSFSTLEIQRTEQGDSAMYLCASSLVTGLNSPLHFGNGTRLTVT.

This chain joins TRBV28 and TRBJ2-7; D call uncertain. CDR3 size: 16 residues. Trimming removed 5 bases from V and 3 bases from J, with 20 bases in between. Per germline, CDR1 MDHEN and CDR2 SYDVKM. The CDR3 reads CASSIALLPPGYEQYF. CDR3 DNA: TGTGCCAGCAGTATTGCCTTACTTCCCCCCGGCTACGAGCAGTACTTC.

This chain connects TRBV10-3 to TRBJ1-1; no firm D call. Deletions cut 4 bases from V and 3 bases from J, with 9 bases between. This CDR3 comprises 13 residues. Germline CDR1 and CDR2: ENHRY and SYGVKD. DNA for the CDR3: TGTGCCATCAGTGGTGAGAGGGACACTGAAGCTTTCTTT. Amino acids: CAISGERDTEAFF.

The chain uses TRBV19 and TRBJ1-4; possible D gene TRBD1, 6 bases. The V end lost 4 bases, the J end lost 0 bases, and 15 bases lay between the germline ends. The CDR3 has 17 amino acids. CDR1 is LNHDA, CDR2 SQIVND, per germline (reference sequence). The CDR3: CASSKRTGLTTNEKLFF. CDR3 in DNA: TGTGCCAGTAGTAAGAGAACAGGGCTTACAACTAATGAAAAACTGTTTTTT.

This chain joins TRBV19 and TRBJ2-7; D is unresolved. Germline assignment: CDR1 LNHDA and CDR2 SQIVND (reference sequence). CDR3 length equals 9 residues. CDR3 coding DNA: TGTGGCGGAGTGATTCTGAGGTACTTC. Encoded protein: CGGVILRYF.

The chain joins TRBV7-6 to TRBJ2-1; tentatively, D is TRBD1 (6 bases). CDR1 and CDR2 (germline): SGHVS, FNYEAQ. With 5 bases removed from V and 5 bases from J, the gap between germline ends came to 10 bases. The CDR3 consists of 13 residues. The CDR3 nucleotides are TGTGCCAGCAGCAGCCGGGACAACAATGAGCAGTTCTTC. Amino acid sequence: CASSSRDNNEQFF. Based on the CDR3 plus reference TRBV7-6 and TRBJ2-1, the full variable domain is GAGVSQSPRYKVTKRGQDVALRCDPISGHVSLYWYRQALGQGPEFLTYFNYEAQQDKSGLPNDRFSAERPEGSISTLTIQRTEQRDSAMYRCASSSRDNNEQFFGPGTRLTVL.

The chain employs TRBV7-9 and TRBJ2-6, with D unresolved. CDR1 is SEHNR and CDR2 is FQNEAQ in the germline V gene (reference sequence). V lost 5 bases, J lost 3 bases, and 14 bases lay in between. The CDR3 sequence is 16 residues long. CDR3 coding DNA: TGTGCCAGCAGCCTCGTCATTGGTCATGGGGCCAACGTCCTGACTTTC. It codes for CASSLVIGHGANVLTF.

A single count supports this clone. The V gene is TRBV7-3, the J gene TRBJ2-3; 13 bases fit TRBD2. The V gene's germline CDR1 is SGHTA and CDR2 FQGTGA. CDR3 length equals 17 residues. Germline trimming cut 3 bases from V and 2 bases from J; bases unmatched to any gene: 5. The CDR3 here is CASSLSGTSGVTDTQYF. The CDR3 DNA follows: TGTGCCAGCAGCTTGTCCGGGACTAGCGGGGTCACAGATACGCAGTATTTT.

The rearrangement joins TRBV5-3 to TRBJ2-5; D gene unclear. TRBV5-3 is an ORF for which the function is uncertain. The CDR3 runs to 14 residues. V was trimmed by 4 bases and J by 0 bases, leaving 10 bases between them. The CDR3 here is CARSMPAYQETQYF. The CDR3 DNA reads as TGTGCCAGAAGCATGCCTGCGTACCAAGAGACCCAGTACTTC.

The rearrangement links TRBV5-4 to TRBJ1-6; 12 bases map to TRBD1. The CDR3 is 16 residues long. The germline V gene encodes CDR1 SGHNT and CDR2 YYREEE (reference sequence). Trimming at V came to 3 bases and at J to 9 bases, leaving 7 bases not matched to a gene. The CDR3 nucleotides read TGTGCCAGCAGCTCCCTGGCGGGACAGGGGGCTTCACCCCTCCACTTT. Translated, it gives CASSSLAGQGASPLHF. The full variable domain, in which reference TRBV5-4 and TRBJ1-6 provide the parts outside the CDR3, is ETGVTQSPTHLIKTRGQQVTLRCSSQSGHNTVSWYQQALGQGPQFIFQYYREEENGRGNFPPRFSGLQFPNYSSELNVNALELDDSALYLCASSSLAGQGASPLHFGNGTRLTVT.

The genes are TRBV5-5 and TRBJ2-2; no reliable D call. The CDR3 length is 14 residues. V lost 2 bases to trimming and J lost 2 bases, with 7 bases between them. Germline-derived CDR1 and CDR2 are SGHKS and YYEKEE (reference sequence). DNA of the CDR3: TGTGCCAGCAGCTTCAACAGTAACACCGGGGAGCTGTTTTTT. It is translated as CASSFNSNTGELFF.

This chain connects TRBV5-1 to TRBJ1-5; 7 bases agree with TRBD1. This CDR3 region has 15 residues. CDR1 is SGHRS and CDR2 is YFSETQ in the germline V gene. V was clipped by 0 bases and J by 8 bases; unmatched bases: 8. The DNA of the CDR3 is TGCGCCAGCAGCTTGGCGGGAGGGGGCCAAGAGCCCCAGCATTTT. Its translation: CASSLAGGGQEPQHF.

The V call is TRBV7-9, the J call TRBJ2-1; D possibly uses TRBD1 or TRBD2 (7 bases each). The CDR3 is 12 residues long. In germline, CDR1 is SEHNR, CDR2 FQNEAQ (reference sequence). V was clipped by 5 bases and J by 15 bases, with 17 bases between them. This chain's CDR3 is CASSPRQGGVFF. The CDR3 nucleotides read TGTGCCAGCAGCCCCCGACAGGGAGGGGTGTTCTTC.

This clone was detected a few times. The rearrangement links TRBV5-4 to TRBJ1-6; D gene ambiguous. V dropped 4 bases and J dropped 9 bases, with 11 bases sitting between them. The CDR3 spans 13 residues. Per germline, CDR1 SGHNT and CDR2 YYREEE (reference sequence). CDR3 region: CASSPGYRSPLHF. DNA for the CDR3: TGTGCCAGCAGCCCTGGGTACCGTTCACCCCTCCACTTT.

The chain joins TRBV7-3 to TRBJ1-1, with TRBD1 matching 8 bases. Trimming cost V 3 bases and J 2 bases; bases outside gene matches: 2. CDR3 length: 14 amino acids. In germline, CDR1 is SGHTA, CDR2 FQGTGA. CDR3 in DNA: TGTGCCAGCAGCTTTGGGACAGGAAACACTGAAGCTTTCTTT. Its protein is CASSFGTGNTEAFF.

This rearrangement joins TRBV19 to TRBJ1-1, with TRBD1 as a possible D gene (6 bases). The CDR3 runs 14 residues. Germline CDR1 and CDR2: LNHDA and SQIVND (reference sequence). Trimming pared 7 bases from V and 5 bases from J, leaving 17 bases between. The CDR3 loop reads CASNFRGVRTEAFF. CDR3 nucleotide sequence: TGTGCCAGTAACTTCAGGGGAGTGAGAACTGAAGCTTTCTTT.

CDR3 sequence reads: CASSMGLAVQYQETQYF. CDR3 in DNA: TGTGCCAGTAGTATGGGACTAGCGGTCCAGTACCAAGAGACCCAGTACTTC. The chain recombines TRBV19 with TRBJ2-5, with TRBD2 matching over 11 bases. The trim removed 3 bases at V and 0 bases at J, leaving 6 bases unmatched. This CDR3 region has 17 residues. Germline assignment: CDR1 LNHDA and CDR2 SQIVND (reference sequence). The full variable domain, with the rest looked up from reference TRBV19 and TRBJ2-5, is DGGITQSPKYLFRKEGQNVTLSCEQNLNHDAMYWYRQDPGQGLRLIYYSQIVNDFQKGDIAEGYSVSREKKESFPLTVTSAQKNPTAFYLCASSMGLAVQYQETQYFGPGTRLLVL.

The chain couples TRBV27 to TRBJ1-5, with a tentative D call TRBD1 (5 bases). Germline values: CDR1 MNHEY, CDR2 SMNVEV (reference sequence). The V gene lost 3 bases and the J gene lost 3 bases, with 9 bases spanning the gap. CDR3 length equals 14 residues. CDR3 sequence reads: CASSFSRANQPQHF. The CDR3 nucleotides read TGTGCCAGCAGTTTTTCCAGGGCCAATCAGCCCCAGCATTTT.

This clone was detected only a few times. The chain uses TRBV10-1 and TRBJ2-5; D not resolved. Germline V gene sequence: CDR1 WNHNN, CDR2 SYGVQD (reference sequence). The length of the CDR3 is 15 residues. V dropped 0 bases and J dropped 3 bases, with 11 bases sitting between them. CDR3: CASSESETSEETQYF. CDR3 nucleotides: TGCGCCAGCAGTGAGTCAGAGACCAGTGAAGAGACCCAGTACTTC.

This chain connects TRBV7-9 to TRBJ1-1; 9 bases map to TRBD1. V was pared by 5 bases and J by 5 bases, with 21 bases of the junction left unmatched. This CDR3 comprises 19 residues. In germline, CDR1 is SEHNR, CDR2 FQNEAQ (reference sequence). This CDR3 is CASSPGLLSPGQGWTEAFF. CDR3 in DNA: TGTGCCAGCAGCCCCGGACTCCTAAGCCCGGGACAGGGATGGACTGAAGCTTTCTTT.